This T cell receptor (beta chain) was profiled in a study of memory CD4+ T cells and cytomegalovirus serostatus (dated by TCRdb to about 2019). Background on the whole study: The cohort comprised 33 healthy Belgian adults, 9 CMV seropositive and 24 CMV seronegative. To replicate a published TCR-based CMV serostatus classifier, the researchers sequenced the CD4+ memory TCRbeta repertoires of a Belgian cohort whose cytomegalovirus serostatus was known.

The paper as a whole reports these results and caveats: A median bootstrapped AUC of 0.95 with a 95% CI of 0.76-1.00 was achieved on the Belgian cohort by the original-framework classifier. For CMV serostatus prediction, a median bootstrapped AUC of approximately 0.95 was reached with the original framework, and a median bootstrapped AUC of about 0.89 was reached with a US-trained random forest. Only CD4+CD45RO+ memory cells were sequenced, in contrast to the original study, which included naive and memory CD4+ and CD8+ populations. Results were interpreted as suggesting that the CMV-associated TCR signature is largely present in the CD4+ memory repertoire. Among the 150 or so previously reported CMV-associated TCRbeta sequences, approximately 70 showed up in the CD4+ memory repertoires, with each one found in between one and five individuals.

Genomic DNA was extracted from sorted cells with the Quick-DNA Microprep Kit. TCRbeta DNA was amplified with the immunoSEQ hsTCRbeta kit following the manufacturer's protocol. TCRbeta libraries were sequenced on an Illumina MiSeq instrument. In the authors' own workflow: After out-of-frame sequences were removed, 2,204,828 distinct TCRbeta sequences remained, averaging about 67,000 per individual. Each individual was scored by the count of about 150 previously reported CMV-associated TCRbeta sequences and the total productive distinct TCRbeta count. A beta-binomial model was reimplemented in Python, and random forests from scikit-learn, run with default parameters, were trained on data from the US cohort. Classifier performance on the Belgian cohort was summarized as median AUC with percentile confidence intervals over 10,000 bootstrap iterations. The immuneACCESS repertoire file appears here via TCRdb, limited to in-frame rearrangements. These files lack a portion of the clones; in checked studies, under half of the deficit traces to unresolved V genes, and the cause of the others is not known. The DNA gave D and trimming, while V, J and clone size come from that table. Across this sample there are approximately 23,000 clones, with less than 80% seen only once. In total, the top ten clones hold roughly 0.99% of the sample.

The junction shows trimming of 4 bases on V and 3 bases on J, plus 12 bases between the germline ends. From cysteine to phenylalanine, the CDR3 is 15 amino acids long. Of all the DNA, just the CDR3 is kept, 45 bases in frame from base 1. CDR1 and CDR2, per the germline V gene, are LGHNA and YSLEER. A FACSAria II was used to sort memory CD4+ T cells, defined as single viable CD3+CD4+CD8-CD45RO+ cells. CMV serostatus was determined with a Roche Elecsys assay detecting serum IgG against CMV pp150, pp28, p38 and p52. After the samples were thawed, total CD4+ T cells were enriched through positive selection using CD4 magnetic microbeads. The samples came from a different study that was designed specifically to examine the CD4+ T cell memory repertoire. Peripheral blood mononuclear cells were isolated and cryopreserved following standard operating procedures; serum was stored at -80 °C. Staining used CD3-PerCP (BW264/56), CD4-APC (RPA-T4), CD45RO-PE (UCHT1) and CD8-Pacific Orange (3B5) antibodies, with Sytox blue excluding non-viable cells.

As regards this clone: This clone's antigen is unknown. Nothing much larger sits one base from this clone, and base qualities are not available.

Material for sequencing was memory CD4+ T cells from blood. The chain is assembled from TRBV4-3 and TRBJ1-4; perhaps TRBD1 is the D gene, with 6 bases matching. The sequence derives from an adult in good health and CMV-seronegative. The CDR3 protein is CASSRQDVANEKLFF. The nucleotide sequence reads TGCGCCAGCAGCCGACAGGACGTAGCTAATGAAAAACTGTTTTTT.